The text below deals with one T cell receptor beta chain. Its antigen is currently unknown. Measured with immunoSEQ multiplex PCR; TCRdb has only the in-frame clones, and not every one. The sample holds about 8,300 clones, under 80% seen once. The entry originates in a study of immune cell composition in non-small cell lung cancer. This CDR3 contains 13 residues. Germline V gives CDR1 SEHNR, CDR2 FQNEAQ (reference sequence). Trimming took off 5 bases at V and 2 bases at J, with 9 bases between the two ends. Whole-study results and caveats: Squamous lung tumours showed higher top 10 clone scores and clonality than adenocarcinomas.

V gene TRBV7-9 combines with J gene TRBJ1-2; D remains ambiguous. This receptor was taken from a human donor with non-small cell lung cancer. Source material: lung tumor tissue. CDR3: CASSPPSNYGYTF. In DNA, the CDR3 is TGTGCCAGCAGCCCCCCCAGCAACTATGGCTACACCTTC.